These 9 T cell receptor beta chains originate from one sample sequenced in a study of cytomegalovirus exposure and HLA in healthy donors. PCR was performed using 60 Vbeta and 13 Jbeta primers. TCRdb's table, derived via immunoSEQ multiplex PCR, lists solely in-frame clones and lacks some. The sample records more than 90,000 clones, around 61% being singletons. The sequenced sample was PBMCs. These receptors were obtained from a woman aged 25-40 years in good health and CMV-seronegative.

The CDR3 coding sequence is TGTGCCAGCACCTCGTTTCCGGACAGGGGGTTCTTC. Protein sequence: CASTSFPDRGFF. The chain combines TRBV11-2 with TRBJ2-1; 9 bases match TRBD1. From germline, CDR1 is SGHAT and CDR2 FQNNGV. V was clipped by 7 bases and J by 15 bases; unmatched bases: 10. The CDR3 contains 12 residues.

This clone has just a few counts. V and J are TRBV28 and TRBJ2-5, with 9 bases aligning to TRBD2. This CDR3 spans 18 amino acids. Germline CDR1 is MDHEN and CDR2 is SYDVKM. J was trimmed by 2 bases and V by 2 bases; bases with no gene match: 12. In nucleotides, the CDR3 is TGTGCCAGCAGTTTACCCCCGGCGGCTAGCGGGGTACAAGAGACCCAGTACTTC. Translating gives CASSLPPAASGVQETQYF.

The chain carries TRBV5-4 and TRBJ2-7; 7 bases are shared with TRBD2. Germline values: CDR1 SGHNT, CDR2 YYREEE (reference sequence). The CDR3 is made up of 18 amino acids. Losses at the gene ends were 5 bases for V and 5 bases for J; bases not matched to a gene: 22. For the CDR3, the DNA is TGTGCCAGCAGTGGGGGGGAACAGGCCACCCTGGAAATTGACGAGCAGTACTTC. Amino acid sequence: CASSGGEQATLEIDEQYF.

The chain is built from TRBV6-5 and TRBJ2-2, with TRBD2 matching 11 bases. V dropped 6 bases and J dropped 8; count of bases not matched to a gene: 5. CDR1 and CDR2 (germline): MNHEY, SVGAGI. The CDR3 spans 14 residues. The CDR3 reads CASRASGRSGELFF. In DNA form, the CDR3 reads TGTGCCAGCAGGGCTAGCGGGAGGTCGGGGGAGCTGTTTTTT.

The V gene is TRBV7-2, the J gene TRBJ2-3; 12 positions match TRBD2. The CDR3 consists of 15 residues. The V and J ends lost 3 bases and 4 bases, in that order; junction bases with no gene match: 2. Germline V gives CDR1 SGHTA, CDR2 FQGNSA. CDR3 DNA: TGTGCCAGCAGCTTCCGACTAGCGGGAGCAGATACGCAGTATTTT. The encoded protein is CASSFRLAGADTQYF.

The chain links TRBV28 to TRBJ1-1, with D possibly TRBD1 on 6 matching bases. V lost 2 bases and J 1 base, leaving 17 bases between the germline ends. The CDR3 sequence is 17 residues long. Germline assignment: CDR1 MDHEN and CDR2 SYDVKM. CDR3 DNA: TGTGCCAGCAGTTTACCCGGGACAATTGAGGGGAACACTGAAGCTTTCTTT. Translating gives CASSLPGTIEGNTEAFF. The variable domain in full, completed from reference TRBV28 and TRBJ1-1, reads DVKVTQSSRYLVKRTGEKVFLECVQDMDHENMFWYRQDPGLGLRLIYFSYDVKMKEKGDIPEGYSVSREKKERFSLILESASTNQTSMYLCASSLPGTIEGNTEAFFGQGTRLTVV.

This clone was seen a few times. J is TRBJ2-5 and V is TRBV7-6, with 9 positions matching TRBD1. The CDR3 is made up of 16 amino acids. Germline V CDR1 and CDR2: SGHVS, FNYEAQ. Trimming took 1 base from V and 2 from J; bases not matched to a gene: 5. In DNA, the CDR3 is TGTGCCAGCAGCTTAGGTTTGGGACAGGGTCAAGAGACCCAGTACTTC. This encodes CASSLGLGQGQETQYF.

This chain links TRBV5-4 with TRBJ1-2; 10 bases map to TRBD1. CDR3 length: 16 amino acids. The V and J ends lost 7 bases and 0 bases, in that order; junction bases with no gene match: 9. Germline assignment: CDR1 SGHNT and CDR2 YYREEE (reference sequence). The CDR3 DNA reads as TGTGCCAGCCGGGACAGGGGCCACTCAGCTAACTATGGCTACACCTTC. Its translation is CASRDRGHSANYGYTF.

CDR3 region: CASSYGTSGKQYF. CDR3 nucleotide sequence: TGCGCCAGCAGCTACGGTACTAGCGGGAAACAGTACTTC. The chain links TRBV5-1 to TRBJ2-7; 10 bases map to TRBD2. Per the germline V gene, CDR1 is SGHRS and CDR2 is YFSETQ. The CDR3 spans 13 residues. The V segment lost 3 bases and the J segment 10 bases; nucleotides outside the gene matches: 7. Full variable domain (missing parts from reference TRBV5-1 and TRBJ2-7): KAGVTQTPRYLIKTRGQQVTLSCSPISGHRSVSWYQQTPGQGLQFLFEYFSETQRNKGNFPGRFSGRQFSNSRSEMNVSTLELGDSALYLCASSYGTSGKQYFGPGTRLTVT.